The clone carrying this T cell receptor (beta chain) was observed many times. Its antigen is unidentified. This sample is part of a study of molecular identifiers for immune sequencing clone quantification. Study outcomes and limitations: Identical TCR molecules sharing a barcode could underestimate highly expanded clone sizes. Investigators reportedly could detect spiked Jurkat TCR RNA from one cell among one million naive cells.

Via MiXCR, TCRdb re-called the PCR reads, giving one row per CDR3 protein. This table has 300,000 to 350,000 distinct CDR3 sequences, 20% to 25% appearing once. It was from approximately 22,000 to 940,000 sorted cells, with 10%, 30% or 50% RNA, that naive CD8 libraries came. Naive CD8 T cells were picked out by sorting for CD8+CD4-CCR7+CD45RA+. Germline lookup yields CDR1 MNHEY and CDR2 SVGAGI. This CDR3 has 14 amino acids. Trimming cost V 6 bases and J 8 bases; bases outside gene matches: 4. This rearrangement joins TRBV6-5 to TRBJ1-6, with TRBD1 identical over 10 bases. Sequencing was performed on naive CD8+ T cells from blood, with Jurkat cell RNA spiked in. The subset denotes: FACS-sorted CD8+CD4-CCR7+CD45RA+ naive T cells. This clonotype was sampled from a human donor in good health. Some libraries in this study had Jurkat cell RNA spiked in. The CDR3 sequence: CASSSGTGDSPLHF. The CDR3 region has the DNA TGTGCCAGCAGCTCCGGGACAGGGGATTCACCCCTCCACTTT.